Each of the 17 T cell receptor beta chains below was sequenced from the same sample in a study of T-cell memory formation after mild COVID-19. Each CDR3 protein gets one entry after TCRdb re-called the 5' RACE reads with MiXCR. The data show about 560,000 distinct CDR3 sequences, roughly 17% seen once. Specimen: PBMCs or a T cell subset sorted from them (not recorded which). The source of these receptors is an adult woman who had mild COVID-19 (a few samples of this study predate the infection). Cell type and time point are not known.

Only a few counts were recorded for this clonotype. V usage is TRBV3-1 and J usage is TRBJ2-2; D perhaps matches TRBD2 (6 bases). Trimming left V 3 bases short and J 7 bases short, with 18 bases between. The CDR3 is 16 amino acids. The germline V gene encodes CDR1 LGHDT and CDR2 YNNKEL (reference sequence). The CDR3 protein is CASSQPGGTRDGELFF. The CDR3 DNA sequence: TGTGCCAGCAGCCAGCCCGGCGGAACGCGGGACGGGGAGCTGTTTTTT.

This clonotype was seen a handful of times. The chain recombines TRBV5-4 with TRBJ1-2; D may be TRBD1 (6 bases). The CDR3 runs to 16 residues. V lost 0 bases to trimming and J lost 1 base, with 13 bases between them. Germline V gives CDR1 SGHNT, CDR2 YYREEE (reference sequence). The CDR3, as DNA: TGTGCCAGCAGCTTGGTCGGCGCAGGGGTTAACTATGGCTACACCTTC. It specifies CASSLVGAGVNYGYTF.

CDR3 nucleotides: TGTGCCAGCAGCACCGGGACAGGGAACAACTATGGCTACACCTTC. This codes for CASSTGTGNNYGYTF. This chain connects TRBV5-6 to TRBJ1-2; 9 bases are shared with TRBD1. The V and J ends lost 4 bases and 2 bases, in that order; junction bases with no gene match: 6. Germline loops: CDR1 SGHDT, CDR2 YYEEEE. The CDR3 is 15 residues long.

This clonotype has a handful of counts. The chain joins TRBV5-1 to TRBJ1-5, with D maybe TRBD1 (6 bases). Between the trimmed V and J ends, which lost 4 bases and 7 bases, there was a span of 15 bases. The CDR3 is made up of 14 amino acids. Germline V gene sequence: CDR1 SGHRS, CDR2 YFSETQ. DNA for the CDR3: TGCGCCAGCAGCCCGGCGGGGGGGGCACAGCCCCAGCATTTT. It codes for CASSPAGGAQPQHF.

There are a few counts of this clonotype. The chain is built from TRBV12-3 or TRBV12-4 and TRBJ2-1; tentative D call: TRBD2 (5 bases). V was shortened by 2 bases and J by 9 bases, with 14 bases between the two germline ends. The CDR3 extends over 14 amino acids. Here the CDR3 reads CASSLTVGSGEQFF. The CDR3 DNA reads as TGTGCCAGCAGTTTAACGGTGGGGAGTGGTGAGCAGTTCTTC.

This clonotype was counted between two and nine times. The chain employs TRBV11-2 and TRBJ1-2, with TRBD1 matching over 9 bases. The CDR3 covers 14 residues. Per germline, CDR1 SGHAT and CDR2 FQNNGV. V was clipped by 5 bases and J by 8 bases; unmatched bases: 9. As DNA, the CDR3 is TGTGCCAGCAGCAGGGGACAGGGATTTTTGGGCTACACCTTC. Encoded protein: CASSRGQGFLGYTF.

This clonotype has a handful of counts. The CDR3: CASSRPGGFGYTF. For the CDR3, the DNA is TGTGCCAGCAGCCGTCCCGGGGGCTTTGGCTACACCTTC. The chain combines TRBV7-8 with TRBJ1-2, with D possibly being TRBD1 (6 bases). The CDR3 sequence is 13 residues long. V was trimmed by 5 bases and J by 7 bases, leaving 14 bases between them. From germline, CDR1 is SGHVS and CDR2 FQNEAQ.

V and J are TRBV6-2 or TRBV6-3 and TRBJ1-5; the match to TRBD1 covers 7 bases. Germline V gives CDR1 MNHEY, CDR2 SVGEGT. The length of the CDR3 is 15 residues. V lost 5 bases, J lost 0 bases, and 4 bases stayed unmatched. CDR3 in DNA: TGTGCCAGCAGTGGGACAGTATATAGCAATCAGCCCCAGCATTTT. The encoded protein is CASSGTVYSNQPQHF.

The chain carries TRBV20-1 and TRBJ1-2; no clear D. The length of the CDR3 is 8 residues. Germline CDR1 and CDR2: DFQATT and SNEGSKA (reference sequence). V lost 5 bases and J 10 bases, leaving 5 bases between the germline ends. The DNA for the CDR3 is TGCAGTGCTGGGATCTACACCTTC. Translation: CSAGIYTF.

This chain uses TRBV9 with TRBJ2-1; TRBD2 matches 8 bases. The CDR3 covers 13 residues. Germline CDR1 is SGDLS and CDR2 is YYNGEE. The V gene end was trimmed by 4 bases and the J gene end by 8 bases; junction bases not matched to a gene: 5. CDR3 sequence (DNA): TGTGCCAGCAGCACTAGCGGCGGTTATGAGCAGTTCTTC. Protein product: CASSTSGGYEQFF.

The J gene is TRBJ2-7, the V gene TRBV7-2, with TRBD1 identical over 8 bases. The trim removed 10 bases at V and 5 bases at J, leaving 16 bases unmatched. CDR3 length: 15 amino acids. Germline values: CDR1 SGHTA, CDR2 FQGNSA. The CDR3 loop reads CATQPVGGQGHEQYF. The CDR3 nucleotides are TGTGCCACCCAGCCCGTTGGAGGACAGGGACACGAGCAGTACTTC.

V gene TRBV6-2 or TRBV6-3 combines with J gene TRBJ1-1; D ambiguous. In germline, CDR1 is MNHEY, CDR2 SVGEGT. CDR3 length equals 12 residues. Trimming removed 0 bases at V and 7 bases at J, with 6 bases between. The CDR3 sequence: CASSYSIGEAFF. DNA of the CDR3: TGTGCCAGCAGTTACTCAATCGGTGAAGCTTTCTTT.

CDR3 in DNA: TGTGCCAGCAGCTTCCCTTTAGCGTTGGAGGGCACAGATACGCAGTATTTT. It translates to CASSFPLALEGTDTQYF. V usage is TRBV7-8 and J usage is TRBJ2-3, with D perhaps TRBD2 (5 bases). The germline gives CDR1 SGHVS, CDR2 FQNEAQ. Trimming left V 3 bases short and J 1 base short, with 17 bases between. CDR3 length equals 17 residues.

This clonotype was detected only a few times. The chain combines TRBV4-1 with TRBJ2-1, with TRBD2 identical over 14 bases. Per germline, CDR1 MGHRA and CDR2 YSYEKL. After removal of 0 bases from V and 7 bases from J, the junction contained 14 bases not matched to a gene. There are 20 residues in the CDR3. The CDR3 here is CASSQERTSGGTFGENEQFF. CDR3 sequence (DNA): TGCGCCAGCAGCCAAGAGAGGACTAGCGGGGGGACCTTCGGCGAGAATGAGCAGTTCTTC.

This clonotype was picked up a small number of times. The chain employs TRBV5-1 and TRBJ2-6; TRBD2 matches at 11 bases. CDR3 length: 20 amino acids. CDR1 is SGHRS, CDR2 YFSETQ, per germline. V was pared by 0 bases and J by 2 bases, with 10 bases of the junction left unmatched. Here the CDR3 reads CASSLEASGRLGAGANVLTF. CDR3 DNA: TGCGCCAGCAGCTTGGAGGCTAGCGGGAGGCTGGGCGCTGGGGCCAACGTCCTGACTTTC. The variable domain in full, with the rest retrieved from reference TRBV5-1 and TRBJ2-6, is KAGVTQTPRYLIKTRGQQVTLSCSPISGHRSVSWYQQTPGQGLQFLFEYFSETQRNKGNFPGRFSGRQFSNSRSEMNVSTLELGDSALYLCASSLEASGRLGAGANVLTFGAGSRLTVL.

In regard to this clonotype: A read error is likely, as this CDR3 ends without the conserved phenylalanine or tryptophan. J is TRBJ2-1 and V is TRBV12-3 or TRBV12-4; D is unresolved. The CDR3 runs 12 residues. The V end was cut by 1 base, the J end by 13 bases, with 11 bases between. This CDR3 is CASSLGPDAQFS. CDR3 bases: TGTGCCAGCAGTTTAGGTCCAGACGCACAGTTCTCC.

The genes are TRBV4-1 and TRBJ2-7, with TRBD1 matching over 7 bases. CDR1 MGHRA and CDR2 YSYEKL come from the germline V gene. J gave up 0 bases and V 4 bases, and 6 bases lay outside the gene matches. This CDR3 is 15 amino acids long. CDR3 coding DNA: TGCGCCAGCAGCCTGACAGGGATTAGCTCCTACGAGCAGTACTTC. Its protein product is CASSLTGISSYEQYF.